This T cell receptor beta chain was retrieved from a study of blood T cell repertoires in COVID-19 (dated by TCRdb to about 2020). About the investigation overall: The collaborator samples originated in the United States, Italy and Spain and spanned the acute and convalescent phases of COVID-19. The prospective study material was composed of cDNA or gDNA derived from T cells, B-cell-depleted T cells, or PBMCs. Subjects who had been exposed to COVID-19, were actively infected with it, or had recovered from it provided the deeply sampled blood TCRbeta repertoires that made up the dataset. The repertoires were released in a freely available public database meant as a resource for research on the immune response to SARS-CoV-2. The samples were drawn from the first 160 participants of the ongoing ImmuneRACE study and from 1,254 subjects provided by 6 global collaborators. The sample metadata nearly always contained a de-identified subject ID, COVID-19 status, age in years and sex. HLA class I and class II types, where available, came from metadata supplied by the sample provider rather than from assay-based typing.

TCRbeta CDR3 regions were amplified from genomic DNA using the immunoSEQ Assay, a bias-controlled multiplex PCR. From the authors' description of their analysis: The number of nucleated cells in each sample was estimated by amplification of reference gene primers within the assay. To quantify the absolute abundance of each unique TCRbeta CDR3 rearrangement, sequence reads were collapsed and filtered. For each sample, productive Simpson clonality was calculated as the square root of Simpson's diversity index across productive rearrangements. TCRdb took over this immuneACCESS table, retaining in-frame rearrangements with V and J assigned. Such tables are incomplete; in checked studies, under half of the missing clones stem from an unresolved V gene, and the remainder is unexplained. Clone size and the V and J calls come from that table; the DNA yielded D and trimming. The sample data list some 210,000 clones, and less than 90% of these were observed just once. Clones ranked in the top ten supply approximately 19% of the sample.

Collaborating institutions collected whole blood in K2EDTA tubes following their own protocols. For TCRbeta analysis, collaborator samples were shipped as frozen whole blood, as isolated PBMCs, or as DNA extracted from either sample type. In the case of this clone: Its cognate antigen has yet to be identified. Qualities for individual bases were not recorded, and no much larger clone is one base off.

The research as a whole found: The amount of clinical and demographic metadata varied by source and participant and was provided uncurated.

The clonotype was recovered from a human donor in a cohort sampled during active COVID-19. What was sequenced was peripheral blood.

The sequence in DNA is TGTGCCAGCAGCTACGAGACAAACTATGGCTACACCTTC. Translated, it gives CASSYETNYGYTF. Rearrangement joined TRBV7-9 to TRBJ1-2; the D gene lacks a confident call. Looking up the germline V gene (reference sequence) yields CDR1 SEHNR and CDR2 FQNEAQ. Inclusive of the bounding cysteine and phenylalanine, the CDR3 is 13 residues long. The entry retains the CDR3 DNA only, 39 bases that are in frame from base 1. The V end loses 4 bases and the J end loses 2 bases, and a stretch of 8 bases separates them.